Below are 20 T cell receptor beta chains sequenced from a single sample in a study of blood T cell repertoires in COVID-19. Measured with immunoSEQ multiplex PCR; TCRdb has only the in-frame clones, and not every one. This table holds roughly 480,000 clones, nearly 90% found once. Material: peripheral blood. The receptors were sampled from a man aged 18 to 30 with COVID-19, enrolled during active disease.

The chain links TRBV6-5 to TRBJ2-4, with 8 nucleotides matching TRBD1. CDR3 length equals 15 residues. The V segment lost 6 bases and the J segment 2 bases; nucleotides outside the gene matches: 6. Germline lookup yields CDR1 MNHEY and CDR2 SVGAGI. The CDR3 DNA is TGTGCCAGCAGAAGACAGGGGCTAACCAAAAACATTCAGTACTTC. Its translation: CASRRQGLTKNIQYF.

The chain is built from TRBV11-3 and TRBJ2-1, with 7 bases that match TRBD1. Trimming at V came to 4 bases and at J to 2 bases, leaving 8 bases not matched to a gene. Germline loops: CDR1 SGHNT, CDR2 YENEEA. The CDR3 covers 16 residues. For the CDR3, the DNA is TGTGCCAGCAGCTCTAGGGACAGTCGCCCCTACAATGAGCAGTTCTTC. Amino acids: CASSSRDSRPYNEQFF.

V and J are TRBV19 and TRBJ1-1; 7 bases agree with TRBD1. CDR3 length equals 15 residues. Per germline, CDR1 LNHDA and CDR2 SQIVND (reference sequence). V lost 7 bases to trimming and J lost 3 bases; unmatched junction nucleotides: 11. CDR3 bases: TGTGCCAGTACTCCACAGGGGAGGAGGGACACTGAAGCTTTCTTT. Its translation: CASTPQGRRDTEAFF.

This clone has just a few counts. This chain links TRBV5-1 with TRBJ2-4, with TRBD1 identical over 7 bases. The CDR3 sequence is 12 residues long. Germline-derived CDR1 and CDR2 are SGHRS and YFSETQ. With V trimmed by 2 bases and J by 9 bases, 2 bases remained unmatched. The chain's CDR3 is CASSLQGSIQYF. CDR3 coding DNA: TGCGCCAGCAGCTTACAGGGGAGCATTCAGTACTTC.

The V and J genes are TRBV7-3 and TRBJ2-2; TRBD1 agrees at 7 bases. The CDR3 spans 16 residues. The trim removed 2 bases at V and 0 bases at J, leaving 3 bases unmatched. Germline CDR1 reads SGHTA; CDR2 reads FQGTGA. The CDR3 reads CASSLLGQPNTGELFF. CDR3 nucleotide sequence: TGTGCCAGCAGCTTACTGGGACAGCCGAACACCGGGGAGCTGTTTTTT. Variable domain in full (rest from reference TRBV7-3 and TRBJ2-2): GAGVSQTPSNKVTEKGKYVELRCDPISGHTALYWYRQSLGQGPEFLIYFQGTGAADDSGLPNDRFFAVRPEGSVSTLKIQRTERGDSAVYLCASSLLGQPNTGELFFGEGSRLTVL.

This clone showed up just once. The rearrangement joins TRBV4-2 to TRBJ2-7; 10 bases map to TRBD2. This CDR3 has 15 amino acids. The J segment lost 4 bases and the V segment lost 4 bases, leaving 7 bases of the junction unmatched. Germline-derived CDR1 and CDR2 are LGHNA and YNFKEQ. The CDR3 DNA follows: TGTGCCAGCAGCCCAGGACTAGCGGATTTGTACGAGCAGTACTTC. This sequence encodes CASSPGLADLYEQYF.

The CDR3 is CAISGRTGGTGGTEAFF. Here the CDR3 DNA reads TGTGCCATCAGTGGGAGGACAGGGGGCACGGGAGGGACTGAAGCTTTCTTT. V is TRBV10-3 and J is TRBJ1-1; TRBD1 agrees at 11 bases. The junction had 12 bases not matched to a gene; V was cut back by 4 bases and J by 5 bases. This CDR3 region has 17 residues. Germline CDR1 and CDR2: ENHRY and SYGVKD.

The gene calls are TRBV5-1 and TRBJ2-1; TRBD1 might be the D (6 bases). This CDR3 spans 16 amino acids. In germline, CDR1 is SGHRS, CDR2 YFSETQ. With 5 bases removed from V and 0 bases from J, the gap between germline ends came to 15 bases. The CDR3 nucleotides read TGCGCCAGCAGAACCCGCACAGGGCTCTCCTACAATGAGCAGTTCTTC. Translation: CASRTRTGLSYNEQFF.

J is TRBJ2-3 and V is TRBV7-3; D is undetermined. CDR3 length equals 15 residues. CDR1 and CDR2 (germline): SGHTA, FQGTGA. Trimming cost V 2 bases and J 4 bases, with 13 bases left between them. CDR3 loop: CASSLYFWAPDTQYF. The CDR3 coding sequence is TGTGCCAGCAGCTTATATTTTTGGGCTCCAGATACGCAGTATTTT. The full variable domain, rest sourced from reference TRBV7-3 and TRBJ2-3, is GAGVSQTPSNKVTEKGKYVELRCDPISGHTALYWYRQSLGQGPEFLIYFQGTGAADDSGLPNDRFFAVRPEGSVSTLKIQRTERGDSAVYLCASSLYFWAPDTQYFGPGTRLTVL.

This clone was picked up one time. J is TRBJ2-7 and V is TRBV5-4, with 7 positions matching TRBD1. The junction had 8 bases not matched to a gene; V was cut back by 3 bases and J by 5 bases. The CDR3 extends over 14 amino acids. Per germline, CDR1 SGHNT and CDR2 YYREEE (reference sequence). CDR3 bases: TGTGCCAGCAGCTCCCGACAGGGACGAAACGAGCAGTACTTC. Encoded protein: CASSSRQGRNEQYF.

The rearrangement uses TRBV5-1 and TRBJ2-6; 14 nucleotides agree with TRBD2. The CDR3 loop spans 19 amino acids. The V gene end was trimmed by 1 base and the J gene end by 4 bases; junction bases not matched to a gene: 7. Germline V gene sequence: CDR1 SGHRS, CDR2 YFSETQ. This CDR3 is CASSLLGLAGVSGANVLTF. Here the CDR3 DNA reads TGCGCCAGCAGCTTGCTGGGACTAGCGGGAGTCTCGGGGGCCAACGTCCTGACTTTC.

The CDR3 nucleotides are TGTGCCAGCACCCGACTCGGGACAGGGGAGGGCGAGCAGTACTTC. Translated: CASTRLGTGEGEQYF. The V and J genes are TRBV6-5 and TRBJ2-7, with 10 bases identical to TRBD1. Germline CDR1 MNHEY, CDR2 SVGAGI. The V gene end was trimmed by 7 bases and the J gene end by 6 bases; junction bases not matched to a gene: 12. CDR3 size: 15 residues.

V usage is TRBV4-2 and J usage is TRBJ2-7, with TRBD1 identical over 7 bases. CDR1 is LGHNA, CDR2 YNFKEQ, per germline. V was pared by 0 bases and J by 1 base, with 12 bases of the junction left unmatched. CDR3 size: 18 residues. The CDR3 region is CASSQDWMPGQPSYEQYF. CDR3 in DNA: TGTGCCAGCAGCCAAGACTGGATGCCGGGACAGCCTTCCTACGAGCAGTACTTC.

The chain carries TRBV5-1 and TRBJ2-7; TRBD2 agrees at 7 bases. Unmatched junction bases numbered 12, after V lost 4 bases and J lost 5 bases. CDR1 is SGHRS, CDR2 YFSETQ, per germline. The CDR3 totals 15 residues. The CDR3 nucleotides read TGCGCCAGCAGCATAGCGGGTCAGCCCAGCGACGAGCAGTACTTC. Its translation: CASSIAGQPSDEQYF.

The V call is TRBV6-5, the J call TRBJ2-3; D might be TRBD2 (6 bases). The germline CDR1 and CDR2 sequences are MNHEY and SVGAGI. The CDR3 consists of 14 residues. V lost 7 bases and J lost 0, with 11 bases in between. The DNA for the CDR3 is TGTGCCAGCACCCTTCGGGAGAGCACAGATACGCAGTATTTT. Protein product: CASTLRESTDTQYF.

The chain links TRBV25-1 to TRBJ2-1; D call uncertain. The length of the CDR3 is 14 residues. The V end lost 0 bases, the J end lost 3 bases, and 6 bases lay between the germline ends. CDR1 and CDR2 (germline): MGHDK, SYGVNS. The CDR3 loop reads CASSEYGSYNEQFF. CDR3 DNA sequence: TGTGCCAGCAGTGAATATGGCAGCTACAATGAGCAGTTCTTC.

The rearrangement links TRBV11-3 to TRBJ2-7; the match to TRBD2 covers 8 bases. The germline V gene encodes CDR1 SGHNT and CDR2 YENEEA. The CDR3 length is 17 residues. With V trimmed by 5 bases and J by 3 bases, 15 bases remained unmatched. For the CDR3, the DNA is TGTGCCAGCAGCCTCACTCCTACTAGCGGACGCTTCTACGAGCAGTACTTC. Its translation is CASSLTPTSGRFYEQYF.

The chain combines TRBV11-2 with TRBJ2-7, with no clear D. Germline-derived CDR1 and CDR2 are SGHAT and FQNNGV. Trimming removed 3 bases at V and 5 bases at J, with 5 bases between. The CDR3 contains 11 residues. The CDR3 reads CASSFSDEQYF. DNA of the CDR3: TGTGCCAGCAGCTTTTCGGACGAGCAGTACTTC.

The V and J genes are TRBV6-6 and TRBJ2-3; 10 positions agree with TRBD2. This CDR3 has 16 amino acids. Trimming at V came to 4 bases and at J to 2 bases, leaving 6 bases not matched to a gene. The germline gives CDR1 MNHNY, CDR2 SVGAGI (reference sequence). The DNA of the CDR3 is TGTGCCAGCAGTTCTAGCGGGGGCCTCTTCACAGATACGCAGTATTTT. It yields the protein CASSSSGGLFTDTQYF.

This sequence joins TRBV7-9 and TRBJ2-7; D possibly corresponds to TRBD1 (5 bases). CDR1 is SEHNR and CDR2 is FQNEAQ in the germline V gene (reference sequence). With 0 bases removed from V and 5 bases from J, the gap between germline ends came to 11 bases. The CDR3 spans 14 residues. The CDR3 DNA sequence: TGTGCCAGCAGCTTAGCGTTGTCAGGGAACGAGCAGTACTTC. As protein: CASSLALSGNEQYF.